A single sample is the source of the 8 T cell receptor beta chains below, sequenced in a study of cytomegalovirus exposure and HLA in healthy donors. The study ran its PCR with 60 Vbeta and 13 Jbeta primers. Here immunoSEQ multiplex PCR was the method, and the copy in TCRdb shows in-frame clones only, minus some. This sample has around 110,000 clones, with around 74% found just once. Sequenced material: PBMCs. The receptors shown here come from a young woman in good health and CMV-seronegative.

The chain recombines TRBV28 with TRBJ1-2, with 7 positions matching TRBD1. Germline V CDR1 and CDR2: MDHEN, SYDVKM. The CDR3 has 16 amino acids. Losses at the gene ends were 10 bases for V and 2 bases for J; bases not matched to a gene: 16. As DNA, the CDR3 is TGTGCCACATGGTTCGTGGGGACAGCCGTCAACTATGGCTACACCTTC. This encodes CATWFVGTAVNYGYTF.

The CDR3 sequence: CAITPQGENEQFF. Written as DNA, the CDR3 is TGTGCCATCACCCCGCAGGGGGAAAATGAGCAGTTCTTC. The chain couples TRBV10-3 to TRBJ2-1, with 7 bases that match TRBD1. V was pared by 7 bases and J by 7 bases, with 7 bases of the junction left unmatched. This CDR3 has 13 amino acids. The germline gives CDR1 ENHRY, CDR2 SYGVKD.

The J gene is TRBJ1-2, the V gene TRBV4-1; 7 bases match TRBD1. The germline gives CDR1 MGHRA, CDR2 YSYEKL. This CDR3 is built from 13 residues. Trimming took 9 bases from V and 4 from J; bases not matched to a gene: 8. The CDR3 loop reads CASSSRDSYGYTF. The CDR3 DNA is TGCGCCAGTAGTTCCCGGGACAGCTATGGCTACACCTTC.

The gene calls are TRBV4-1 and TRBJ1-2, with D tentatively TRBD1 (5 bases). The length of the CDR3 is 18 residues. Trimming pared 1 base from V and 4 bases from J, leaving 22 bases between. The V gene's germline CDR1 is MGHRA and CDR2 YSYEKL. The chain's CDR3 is CASSQVSGRTPVIYGYTF. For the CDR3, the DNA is TGCGCCAGCAGCCAAGTATCTGGTAGGACACCGGTGATCTATGGCTACACCTTC.

CDR3 DNA: TGTGCCAGCAGCCCCTTGGACAGGGCCCCTTATGGCTACACCTTC. Translated: CASSPLDRAPYGYTF. The chain recombines TRBV7-8 with TRBJ1-2; TRBD1 agrees at 8 bases. CDR3 length equals 15 residues. Trimming cost V 5 bases and J 5 bases; bases outside gene matches: 10. The germline gives CDR1 SGHVS, CDR2 FQNEAQ.

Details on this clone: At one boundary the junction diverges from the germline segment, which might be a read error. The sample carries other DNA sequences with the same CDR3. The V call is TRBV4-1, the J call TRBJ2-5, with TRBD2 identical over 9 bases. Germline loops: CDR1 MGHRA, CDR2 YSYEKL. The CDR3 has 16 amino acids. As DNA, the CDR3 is TGCGCAAGCAGCCAAGATCCAGCGGGGGGAGGGGAGACCCAGTACTTC. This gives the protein CASSQDPAGGGETQYF.

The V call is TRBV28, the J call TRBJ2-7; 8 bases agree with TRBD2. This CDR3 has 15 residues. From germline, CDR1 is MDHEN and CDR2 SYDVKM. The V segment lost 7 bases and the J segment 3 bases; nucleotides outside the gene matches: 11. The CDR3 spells CASTSAGGANYEQYF. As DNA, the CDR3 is TGTGCCAGCACTTCTGCCGGGGGGGCCAACTACGAGCAGTACTTC.

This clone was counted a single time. The CDR3 nucleotides read TGCGCCAGCAGCCAAGATCATGGGACATCCTACAATGAGCAGTTCTTC. Translation gives CASSQDHGTSYNEQFF. The chain uses TRBV4-1 and TRBJ2-1; weak D call: TRBD1 (6 bases). V lost 0 bases to trimming and J lost 1 base, with 10 bases between them. Germline assignment: CDR1 MGHRA and CDR2 YSYEKL. The CDR3 has 16 residues.